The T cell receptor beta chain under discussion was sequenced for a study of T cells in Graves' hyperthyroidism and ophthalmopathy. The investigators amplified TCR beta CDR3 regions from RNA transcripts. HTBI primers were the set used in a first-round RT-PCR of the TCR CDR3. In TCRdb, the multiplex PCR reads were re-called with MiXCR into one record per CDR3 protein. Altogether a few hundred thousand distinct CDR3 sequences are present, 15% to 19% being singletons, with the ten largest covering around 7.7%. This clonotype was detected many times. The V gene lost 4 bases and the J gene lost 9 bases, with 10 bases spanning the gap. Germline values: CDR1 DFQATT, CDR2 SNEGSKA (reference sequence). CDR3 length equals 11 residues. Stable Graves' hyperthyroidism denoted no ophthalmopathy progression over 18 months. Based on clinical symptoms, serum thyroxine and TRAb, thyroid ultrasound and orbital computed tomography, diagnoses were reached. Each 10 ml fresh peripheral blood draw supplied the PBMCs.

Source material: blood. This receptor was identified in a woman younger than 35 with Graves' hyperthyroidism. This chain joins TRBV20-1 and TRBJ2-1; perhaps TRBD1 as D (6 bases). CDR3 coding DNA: TGCAGTGCTAACAGGGAAGGTGAGCAGTTCTTC. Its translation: CSANREGEQFF.